The next 13 T cell receptor beta chains were all read from a single sample in a study of cytomegalovirus exposure and HLA in healthy donors. The protocol was immunoSEQ multiplex PCR, while the TCRdb copy is restricted to in-frame clones and leaves out a portion. Found here are under 250,000 clones, around four fifths of them singletons; the top ten hold around 5.6%. Specimen: PBMCs. The receptors come from a woman under 30 in good health and CMV-seronegative.

The chain couples TRBV6-5 to TRBJ1-3, with TRBD1 identical over 10 bases. After removal of 7 bases from V and 4 bases from J, the junction contained 7 bases not matched to a gene. This CDR3 has 15 amino acids. From germline, CDR1 is MNHEY and CDR2 SVGAGI. The CDR3 DNA sequence: TGTGCCAGCATGGGGGACAGGGGTTTAGGAAACACCATATATTTT. It encodes CASMGDRGLGNTIYF.

This sequence joins TRBV6-5 and TRBJ2-1; unclear D gene. The V gene lost 3 bases and the J gene lost 8 bases, with 14 bases spanning the gap. Germline V lookup: CDR1 MNHEY, CDR2 SVGAGI. This CDR3 contains 14 residues. The CDR3 spells CASSYPNPGDEQFF. CDR3 coding DNA: TGTGCCAGCAGTTATCCCAACCCGGGCGATGAGCAGTTCTTC.

This sequence joins TRBV6-6 and TRBJ2-7; D is undetermined. V lost 0 bases and J lost 1, with 7 bases in between. Germline V lookup: CDR1 MNHNY, CDR2 SVGAGI (reference sequence). This CDR3 region has 14 residues. CDR3 sequence: CASSYSAVSYEQYF. Here the CDR3 DNA reads TGTGCCAGCAGTTACTCTGCAGTATCCTACGAGCAGTACTTC.

A few counts support this clone. V and J are TRBV5-6 and TRBJ2-1; D not resolved. The CDR3 is made up of 11 amino acids. CDR1 and CDR2 from the germline V gene are SGHDT and YYEEEE. V was pared by 0 bases and J by 8 bases, with 3 bases between. The CDR3 loop is CASSLAYEQFF. The CDR3 DNA reads TGTGCCAGCAGCTTGGCGTATGAGCAGTTCTTC.

Concerning this clone: Other DNA sequences from this sample encode an identical CDR3 as well. This chain links TRBV2 with TRBJ1-2; D uncertain. Germline V gives CDR1 SNHLY, CDR2 FYNNEI. This CDR3 is built from 14 residues. Trimming removed 1 base from V and 0 bases from J, with 6 bases in between. The DNA of the CDR3 is TGTGCCAGCAGTGAAGGCGGGGCTAACTATGGCTACACCTTC. This sequence encodes CASSEGGANYGYTF.

The chain recombines TRBV5-4 with TRBJ1-1; D remains unclear. CDR3 size: 14 residues. Trimming cost V 2 bases and J 3 bases, with 11 bases left between them. Germline CDR1 and CDR2: SGHNT and YYREEE (reference sequence). In DNA, the CDR3 is TGTGCCAGCAGCTTAACCGGGAGCTACACTGAAGCTTTCTTT. Residues: CASSLTGSYTEAFF. Based on the CDR3 plus reference TRBV5-4 and TRBJ1-1, the full variable domain is ETGVTQSPTHLIKTRGQQVTLRCSSQSGHNTVSWYQQALGQGPQFIFQYYREEENGRGNFPPRFSGLQFPNYSSELNVNALELDDSALYLCASSLTGSYTEAFFGQGTRLTVV.

Note on this clone: At the DNA level, this CDR3 is encoded by other sequences in the same sample as well. The J gene is TRBJ1-5, the V gene TRBV30; no reliable D call. Per germline, CDR1 GTSNPN and CDR2 SVGIG (reference sequence). The CDR3 is 13 residues long. Trimming took off 2 bases at V and 0 bases at J, with 5 bases between the two ends. This CDR3 is CAWSRDSNQPQHF. The CDR3, as DNA: TGTGCCTGGAGTCGAGATAGCAATCAGCCCCAGCATTTT.

This clone appeared once. This rearrangement joins TRBV10-3 to TRBJ2-7, with D possibly TRBD2 on 5 matching bases. Germline V gene sequence: CDR1 ENHRY, CDR2 SYGVKD. The CDR3 loop spans 14 amino acids. The V end was cut by 2 bases, the J end by 3 bases, with 11 bases between. In DNA form, the CDR3 reads TGTGCCATCAGTGAGCCCCTAGCCAACTACGAGCAGTACTTC. This sequence encodes CAISEPLANYEQYF.

The CDR3 DNA follows: TGTGCCAGCACCAAATCTGGTCACACCGGGGAGCTGTTTTTT. It is translated as CASTKSGHTGELFF. This chain uses TRBV25-1 with TRBJ2-2; D is undetermined. Trimming stripped 7 bases from V and 3 bases from J, with 12 bases between. CDR3 length: 14 residues. Germline V gene sequence: CDR1 MGHDK, CDR2 SYGVNS.

This chain uses TRBV6-6 with TRBJ2-7; TRBD1 might be the D (6 bases). The CDR3 has 15 residues. V was clipped by 0 bases and J by 4 bases, with 13 bases between them. CDR1 MNHNY and CDR2 SVGAGI come from the germline V gene (reference sequence). CDR3 nucleotides: TGTGCCAGCAGTTACTCGAAACAGGGATATTACGAGCAGTACTTC. It is translated as CASSYSKQGYYEQYF.

This clone has just one count. The chain couples TRBV5-1 to TRBJ2-3; TRBD1 might be the D (6 bases). Germline V gives CDR1 SGHRS, CDR2 YFSETQ. V lost 0 bases, J lost 6 bases, and 11 bases lay in between. The CDR3 extends over 14 amino acids. Written as DNA, the CDR3 is TGCGCCAGCAGCTTGGGGGGGCCGAGGGATACGCAGTATTTT. Translation: CASSLGGPRDTQYF.

The chain combines TRBV2 with TRBJ1-2, with D maybe TRBD1 (5 bases). Germline V gives CDR1 SNHLY, CDR2 FYNNEI. The length of the CDR3 is 12 residues. The V and J ends lost 8 bases and 8 bases respectively, with 15 bases between them. The CDR3 DNA is TGTGCCAGCTCTCCCACGAAGGGGGGCTACACCTTC. Protein sequence: CASSPTKGGYTF.

The V gene is TRBV28, the J gene TRBJ1-5, with D unresolved. Trimming shortened V by 6 bases and J by 7 bases, and 10 bases separated the two germline ends. This CDR3 is 12 amino acids long. Germline loops: CDR1 MDHEN, CDR2 SYDVKM. This chain's CDR3 is CASRTGGQPQHF. In DNA, the CDR3 is TGTGCCAGCAGGACCGGAGGGCAGCCCCAGCATTTT.